This passage covers 23 T cell receptor beta chains from one sample sequenced in a study of T cell repertoires in cytomegalovirus infection. TCRdb redid the calling of the reads with MiXCR, one entry per CDR3 protein. The data show fewer than 850,000 distinct CDR3 sequences, around 29% seen once. Their recognized antigens are unknown. The sample here was cultured CD8+ T cells from PBMCs, taken from culture after CMV antigen stimulation. These receptor sequences come from a human donor in good health (CMV status not recorded). Some clones in this sample may be carry-over from other donors' samples.

The V gene is TRBV6-2 or TRBV6-3, the J gene TRBJ2-3; unclear D gene. The CDR3 is 14 amino acids. Trimming removed 8 bases from V and 0 bases from J, with 12 bases in between. Germline values: CDR1 MNHEY, CDR2 SVGEGT. CDR3 in amino acids: CASGERTSTDTQYF. DNA of the CDR3: TGTGCCAGCGGGGAAAGAACCAGCACAGATACGCAGTATTTT.

The chain links TRBV18 to TRBJ1-6; D ambiguous. This CDR3 is built from 15 residues. V dropped 4 bases and J dropped 3 bases, with 10 bases sitting between them. Germline V gives CDR1 KGHSH, CDR2 LQKENI. The CDR3 DNA sequence: TGTGCCAGCTCACTTCAATGGAACTATAATTCACCCCTCCACTTT. Amino acids: CASSLQWNYNSPLHF.

The chain recombines TRBV7-8 with TRBJ2-2, with D possibly matching TRBD1 (6 bases). The CDR3 contains 15 residues. The V and J ends lost 5 bases and 3 bases respectively, with 13 bases between them. CDR1 is SGHVS, CDR2 FQNEAQ, per germline. The CDR3 reads CASSPHRVDTGELFF. Here the CDR3 DNA reads TGTGCCAGCAGCCCGCACAGGGTGGACACCGGGGAGCTGTTTTTT.

This clonotype was detected only a few times. The rearrangement joins TRBV7-6 to TRBJ2-7; D not certain. Deletions cut 4 bases from V and 9 bases from J, with 10 bases between. This CDR3 is built from 11 residues. The V gene's germline CDR1 is SGHVS and CDR2 FNYEAQ. The CDR3 is CASSSDKVQYF. The CDR3 nucleotides read TGTGCCAGCAGCTCCGACAAAGTGCAGTACTTC.

The rearrangement joins TRBV10-3 to TRBJ2-3; D is perhaps TRBD2 (5 bases). Trimming pared 3 bases from V and 5 bases from J, leaving 12 bases between. The CDR3 consists of 14 residues. In germline, CDR1 is ENHRY, CDR2 SYGVKD. As DNA, the CDR3 is TGTGCCATCAGTGAAAAACGGGATCAAGATACGCAGTATTTT. Translated, it gives CAISEKRDQDTQYF.

Ten or more counts support this clonotype. The chain carries TRBV7-2 and TRBJ2-7; D is ambiguous. The CDR3 extends over 13 amino acids. Germline V gene data show CDR1 as SGHTA and CDR2 as FQGNSA. V gave up 0 bases and J gave up 5 bases, with 8 bases separating them. As DNA, the CDR3 is TGTGCCAGCAGCTTAGCAGGTGCCCACGAGCAGTACTTC. Protein sequence: CASSLAGAHEQYF.

This clonotype was observed a few times. This chain connects TRBV12-5 to TRBJ1-4, with D unresolved. V lost 0 bases and J 5 bases, leaving 19 bases between the germline ends. CDR1 LGHNT and CDR2 FRNRAP come from the germline V gene. The CDR3 consists of 18 residues. CDR3 residues: CASGLVFGEGGINEKLFF. The CDR3 DNA sequence: TGTGCTAGTGGTTTGGTCTTCGGAGAGGGAGGGATAAATGAAAAACTGTTTTTT.

This clonotype has more than one count but fewer than ten. The chain links TRBV27 to TRBJ1-1, with D uncertain. Per the germline V gene, CDR1 is MNHEY and CDR2 is SMNVEV (reference sequence). V was pared by 5 bases and J by 6 bases, with 28 bases between. The CDR3 length is 18 residues. The CDR3 DNA sequence: TGTGCCAGCAGTCTCAACCATCCTATGCAGCCCTATGGCCCTGAAGCTTTCTTT. This gives the protein CASSLNHPMQPYGPEAFF.

The chain carries TRBV29-1 and TRBJ2-7; D gene uncertain. Germline V gene data show CDR1 as SQVTM and CDR2 as ANQGSEA. The CDR3 is 12 residues long. The germline V and J ends were trimmed by 4 bases and 4 bases, with 11 bases remaining between them. The CDR3 DNA is TGCAGCGTTGGAGAGGTTCCTTACGAGCAGTACTTC. It codes for CSVGEVPYEQYF.

The sample holds many counts of this clonotype. The chain combines TRBV6-1 with TRBJ1-6; 7 bases map to TRBD1. Germline CDR1 is MNHNS and CDR2 is SASEGT. The V segment lost 10 bases and the J segment 7 bases; nucleotides outside the gene matches: 13. The CDR3 spans 15 residues. The CDR3 DNA reads as TGTGCCACCATGGGACCCACAGGGGACAATTCACCCCTCCACTTT. Amino acids: CATMGPTGDNSPLHF.

The chain uses TRBV6-5 and TRBJ2-4; no reliable D call. Trimming stripped 8 bases from V and 0 bases from J, with 17 bases between. Per germline, CDR1 MNHEY and CDR2 SVGAGI. The CDR3 loop spans 16 amino acids. In DNA, the CDR3 is TGTGCCAGCTTCCCCGCTGGCGTCACAGCCAAAAACATTCAGTACTTC. Its translation: CASFPAGVTAKNIQYF.

The V and J genes are TRBV28 and TRBJ1-2, with 7 bases fitting TRBD1. Germline V gives CDR1 MDHEN, CDR2 SYDVKM. V was clipped by 8 bases and J by 8 bases; unmatched bases: 11. The CDR3 runs 13 residues. The CDR3 is CASETGQEEGYTF. CDR3 nucleotide sequence: TGTGCCAGCGAGACCGGACAGGAGGAAGGCTACACCTTC.

This clonotype came up many times. The chain has TRBV7-2 and TRBJ2-1; possible D gene TRBD2, 6 bases. The CDR3 is 12 amino acids. With 4 bases removed from V and 8 bases from J, the gap between germline ends came to 9 bases. Germline CDR1 reads SGHTA; CDR2 reads FQGNSA. The CDR3 sequence is CASSWSSDEQFF. The CDR3 DNA is TGTGCCAGCAGCTGGTCTAGCGATGAGCAGTTCTTC.

There are a few counts of this clonotype. DNA of the CDR3: TGTGCCAGCAGCCCCACCGGGGGGCGCGGGGGAAGCAATCAGCCCCAGCATTTT. It codes for CASSPTGGRGGSNQPQHF. This sequence joins TRBV7-6 and TRBJ1-5; TRBD1 might be the D (6 bases). CDR1 SGHVS and CDR2 FNYEAQ come from the germline V gene. Trimming took off 5 bases at V and 1 base at J, with 21 bases between the two ends. The CDR3 extends over 18 amino acids.

This clonotype showed up just a few times. V usage is TRBV4-2 and J usage is TRBJ2-3, with D uncertain. The CDR3 runs to 13 residues. The V end lost 0 bases, the J end lost 11 bases, and 12 bases lay between the germline ends. CDR1 and CDR2 from the germline V gene are LGHNA and YNFKEQ. The CDR3 DNA is TGTGCCAGCAGCCAAGATCGGGCTAGTCTGCAGTATTTT. Its protein is CASSQDRASLQYF.

V is TRBV19 and J is TRBJ2-7; the D gene is possibly TRBD2 (5 bases). Trimming stripped 2 bases from V and 2 bases from J, with 7 bases between. Germline V CDR1 and CDR2: LNHDA, SQIVND (reference sequence). The CDR3 spans 13 residues. The CDR3 DNA reads as TGTGCCAGTAGTATATCGAGGGCCTACGAGCAGTACTTC. Encoded protein: CASSISRAYEQYF. The full variable domain, rest sourced from reference TRBV19 and TRBJ2-7, is DGGITQSPKYLFRKEGQNVTLSCEQNLNHDAMYWYRQDPGQGLRLIYYSQIVNDFQKGDIAEGYSVSREKKESFPLTVTSAQKNPTAFYLCASSISRAYEQYFGPGTRLTVT.

The V gene is TRBV6-6, the J gene TRBJ1-1; TRBD1 agrees at 7 bases. The CDR3 sequence is 20 residues long. With V trimmed by 2 bases and J by 2 bases, 20 bases remained unmatched. Germline CDR1 reads MNHNY; CDR2 reads SVGAGI (reference sequence). The CDR3 DNA follows: TGTGCCAGCAGTTACCCCCGGAGGGGAGACAGGGCTGCGCCTAACACTGAAGCTTTCTTT. This codes for CASSYPRRGDRAAPNTEAFF.

The genes are TRBV19 and TRBJ2-1, with TRBD2 matching over 8 bases. The CDR3 covers 13 residues. After removal of 3 bases from V and 7 bases from J, the junction contained 2 bases not matched to a gene. Looked up from germline, CDR1 is LNHDA and CDR2 is SQIVND (reference sequence). In DNA, the CDR3 is TGTGCCAGTAGTATTCGGGGGGGGAATGAGCAGTTCTTC. It translates to CASSIRGGNEQFF.

The table lists this clonotype with many counts. This chain links TRBV7-2 with TRBJ1-4, with D unresolved. This CDR3 has 13 amino acids. Trimming took 4 bases from V and 5 from J, leaving 8 bases between them. The germline V gene has CDR1 SGHTA and CDR2 FQGNSA. CDR3 sequence (DNA): TGTGCCAGCAGCTCCAGATCAAATGAAAAACTGTTTTTT. Translated, it gives CASSSRSNEKLFF.

This sequence joins TRBV5-1 and TRBJ1-1; D unresolved. The V end was cut by 5 bases, the J end by 1 base, with 15 bases between. CDR3 size: 15 residues. The germline gives CDR1 SGHRS, CDR2 YFSETQ. As DNA, the CDR3 is TGCGCCAGCAGTAAAATATTCGAGAGGAACACTGAAGCTTTCTTT. Amino acid sequence: CASSKIFERNTEAFF. Supplemented by reference TRBV5-1 and TRBJ1-1, the full variable domain reads KAGVTQTPRYLIKTRGQQVTLSCSPISGHRSVSWYQQTPGQGLQFLFEYFSETQRNKGNFPGRFSGRQFSNSRSEMNVSTLELGDSALYLCASSKIFERNTEAFFGQGTRLTVV.

The table lists this clonotype with a few counts. The rearrangement links TRBV7-8 to TRBJ2-1; 11 nucleotides agree with TRBD2. V lost 5 bases to trimming and J lost 7 bases; unmatched junction nucleotides: 19. In germline, CDR1 is SGHVS, CDR2 FQNEAQ. This CDR3 spans 19 amino acids. The CDR3 here is CASSPSSGGAAMKWNEQFF. The CDR3 DNA reads TGTGCCAGCAGCCCGAGTAGCGGGGGGGCCGCTATGAAATGGAATGAGCAGTTCTTC. The variable domain in full, with the rest retrieved from reference TRBV7-8 and TRBJ2-1, is GAGVSQSPRYKVAKRGQDVALRCDPISGHVSLFWYQQALGQGPEFLTYFQNEAQLDKSGLPSDRFFAERPEGSVSTLKIQRTQQEDSAVYLCASSPSSGGAAMKWNEQFFGPGTRLTVL.

The genes are TRBV15 and TRBJ2-1; perhaps TRBD1 as D (5 bases). The germline gives CDR1 LNHNV, CDR2 YYDKDF (reference sequence). The CDR3 length is 14 residues. V shed 7 bases and J shed 10 bases, with 20 bases lying between them. The CDR3 sequence is CATTKGMADGEQFF. The DNA for the CDR3 is TGTGCCACCACCAAGGGGATGGCCGACGGGGAGCAGTTCTTC. Together with reference TRBV15 and TRBJ2-1, the CDR3 gives the full variable domain: DAMVIQNPRYQVTQFGKPVTLSCSQTLNHNVMYWYQQKSSQAPKLLFHYYDKDFNNEADTPDNFQSRRPNTSFCFLDIRSPGLGDTAMYLCATTKGMADGEQFFGPGTRLTVL.

The CDR3 bases are TGTGCCAGTAGTATGAGACAGGGACGGGAGACCCAGTACTTC. Its translation is CASSMRQGRETQYF. The rearrangement uses TRBV19 and TRBJ2-5; 7 bases map to TRBD1. J lost 5 bases, V lost 3 bases, and 6 bases had no gene match. CDR3 length: 14 amino acids. Germline-derived CDR1 and CDR2 are LNHDA and SQIVND (reference sequence).